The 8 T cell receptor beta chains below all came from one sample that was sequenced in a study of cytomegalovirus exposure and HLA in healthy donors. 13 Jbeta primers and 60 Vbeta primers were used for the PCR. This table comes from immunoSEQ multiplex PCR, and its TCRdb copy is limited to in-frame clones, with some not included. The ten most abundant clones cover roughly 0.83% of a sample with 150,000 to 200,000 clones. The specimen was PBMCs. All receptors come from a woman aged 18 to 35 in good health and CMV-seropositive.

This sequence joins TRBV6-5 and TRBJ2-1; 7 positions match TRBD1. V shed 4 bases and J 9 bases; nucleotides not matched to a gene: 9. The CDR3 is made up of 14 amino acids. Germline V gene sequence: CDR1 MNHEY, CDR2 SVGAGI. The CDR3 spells CASSSPGQPLEQFF. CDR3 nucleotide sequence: TGTGCCAGCAGTTCCCCGGGACAGCCTCTTGAGCAGTTCTTC.

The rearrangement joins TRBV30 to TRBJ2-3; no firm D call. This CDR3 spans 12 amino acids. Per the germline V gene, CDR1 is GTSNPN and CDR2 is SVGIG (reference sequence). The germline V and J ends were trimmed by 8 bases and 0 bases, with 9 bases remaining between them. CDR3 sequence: CATSKSTDTQYF. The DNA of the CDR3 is TGTGCCACGAGTAAGAGCACAGATACGCAGTATTTT.

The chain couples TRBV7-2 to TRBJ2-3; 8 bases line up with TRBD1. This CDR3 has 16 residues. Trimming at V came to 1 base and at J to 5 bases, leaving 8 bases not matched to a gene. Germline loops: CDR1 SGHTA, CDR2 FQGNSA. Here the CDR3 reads CASSLGQGMGIDTQYF. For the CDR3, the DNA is TGTGCCAGCAGCTTAGGACAGGGGATGGGGATAGATACGCAGTATTTT. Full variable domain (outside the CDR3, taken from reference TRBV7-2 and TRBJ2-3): GAGVSQSPSNKVTEKGKDVELRCDPISGHTALYWYRQSLGQGLEFLIYFQGNSAPDKSGLPSDRFSAERTGGSVSTLTIQRTQQEDSAVYLCASSLGQGMGIDTQYFGPGTRLTVL.

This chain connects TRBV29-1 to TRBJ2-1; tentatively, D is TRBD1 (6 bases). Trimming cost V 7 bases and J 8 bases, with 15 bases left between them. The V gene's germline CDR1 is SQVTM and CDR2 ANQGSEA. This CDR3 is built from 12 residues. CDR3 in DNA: TGCAGCGCCGACTCACCAGGGGATGAGCAGTTCTTC. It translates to CSADSPGDEQFF.

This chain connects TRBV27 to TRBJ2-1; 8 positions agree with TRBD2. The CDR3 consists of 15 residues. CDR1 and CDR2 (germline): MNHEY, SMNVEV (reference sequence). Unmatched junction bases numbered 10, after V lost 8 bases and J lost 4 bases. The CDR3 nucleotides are TGTGCCAGCGCCGACAAAAGCGGGAGATACAATGAGCAGTTCTTC. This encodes CASADKSGRYNEQFF.

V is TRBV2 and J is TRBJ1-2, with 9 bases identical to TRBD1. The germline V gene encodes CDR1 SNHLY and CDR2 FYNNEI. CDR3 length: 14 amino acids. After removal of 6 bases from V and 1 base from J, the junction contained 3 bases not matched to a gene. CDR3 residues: CASRGQGDNYGYTF. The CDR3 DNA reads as TGTGCCAGCAGGGGACAGGGAGATAACTATGGCTACACCTTC.

CDR3 nucleotide sequence: TGCGCCAGCAGCGAACGGACAGGGGACAATCAGCCCCAGCATTTT. Its protein product is CASSERTGDNQPQHF. This chain links TRBV4-1 with TRBJ1-5; 9 bases are shared with TRBD1. Germline values: CDR1 MGHRA, CDR2 YSYEKL. V lost 5 bases and J lost 3; bases outside the gene matches: 5. The length of the CDR3 is 15 residues.

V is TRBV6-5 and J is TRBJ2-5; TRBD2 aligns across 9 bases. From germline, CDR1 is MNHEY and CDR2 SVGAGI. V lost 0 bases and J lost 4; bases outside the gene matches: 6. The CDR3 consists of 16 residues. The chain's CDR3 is CASSYSWRGGTETQYF. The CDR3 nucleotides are TGTGCCAGCAGTTACTCGTGGCGGGGGGGAACAGAGACCCAGTACTTC.